This T cell receptor beta chain was sequenced during a study of response to subunit inactivated influenza vaccine (dated by TCRdb to the late 2010s). In terms of the full investigation: The study used deep quantitative T cell receptor repertoire profiling to track responses to a trivalent subunit inactivated influenza vaccine.

The germline V gene gives CDR1 as LGHNA and CDR2 as YNFKEQ. V gives up 4 bases and J gives up 4 bases, and the segment between their germline ends measures 7 bases. The CDR3 numbers 13 residues from cysteine through phenylalanine. Kept here is only the CDR3 DNA, which spans 39 bases and is read in frame from base 1. Study-wide findings and limitations: According to the authors, only a limited number of new T cells may be recruited by each seasonal influenza vaccination.

The protocol used for the library was RT-PCR. The sequencer was an Illumina HiSeq 2500. Clones were called with MiXCR by TCRdb after fastp trimmed the public reads at Q25, and only in-frame beta chains were retained. When rows share a CDR3 protein, they turn into one entry using the most common DNA and genes. The sample records under 950,000 distinct CDR3 sequences, about 20% of which are singletons. The top ten hold more than 8.5% of the sample. Concerning this clonotype: The antigen it recognizes is unknown. No much larger clone is present one base from it, and per-base qualities are unavailable.

The rearrangement combines TRBV4-2 with TRBJ2-2; tentative D gene TRBD1, with 5 bases matching. The sequence was collected from a man aged 50-60 years who received an inactivated influenza vaccine. Donor details come from another sample of the same person, matched by shared clones. Sequencing used PBMCs from blood, obtained around 5 days after vaccination. The sequenced DNA is TGTGCCAGCAGCCTCAGGGTCACCGGGGAGCTGTTTTTT. Translated, this gives CASSLRVTGELFF.